This TCR beta chain was found in a study of blood T cell repertoires in COVID-19 (dated by TCRdb to the early 2020s). With regard to the full study: Samples from collaborators originated in the United States, Italy and Spain and spanned both the acute and convalescent phases of COVID-19. The prospective study material was composed of cDNA or gDNA derived from T cells, B-cell-depleted T cells, or PBMCs. The dataset comprised deeply sampled blood TCRbeta repertoires from subjects exposed to, actively infected with, or recovered from COVID-19. The repertoires were released in a freely available public database meant as a resource for research on the immune response to SARS-CoV-2. The samples were drawn from the first 160 participants of the ongoing ImmuneRACE study and from more than 1,000 subjects provided by 6 global collaborators. A de-identified subject ID, COVID-19 status, age in years and sex were almost always included in the sample metadata. Where available, HLA class I and class II types were taken from metadata supplied by the sample provider and were not determined by assay-based typing. Broad study findings and their caveats: How much clinical and demographic metadata was included differed by source and by participant, and the metadata was provided uncurated.

For this clone: What this receptor recognizes is not known. Base qualities are missing; no much larger clone stands one base away.

The collaborating institutions used their own protocols to collect whole blood in K2EDTA tubes. For TCRbeta analysis, collaborator samples were shipped as frozen whole blood, as isolated PBMCs, or as DNA extracted from either sample type. TCRbeta CDR3 regions were amplified from genomic DNA using the immunoSEQ Assay, a bias-controlled multiplex PCR. Per the authors' processing: Within the assay, amplification of reference gene primers was used to estimate how many nucleated cells each sample contained. Sequence reads were collapsed and filtered to measure the absolute abundance of every unique TCRbeta CDR3 rearrangement. Productive Simpson clonality was computed per sample as the square root of Simpson's diversity index over productive rearrangements. TCRdb obtained this table from immuneACCESS and retained in-frame rearrangements with V and J assigned. These tables miss some clones; where compared with another copy, unresolved V genes account for less than half of the shortfall, and the remainder is unexplained. The V and J calls and the clone size are those of that table, but D and trimming were determined from the DNA. The sample includes approximately 80,000 clones, with about 87% observed a single time. Approximately 9.7% of the sample comes from the top ten.

CDR3 length: 16 amino acids, cysteine to phenylalanine. Only the CDR3 part of the read is kept: 48 bases, read in frame from the first base. As encoded in the germline V gene (reference sequence), CDR1 is MNHEY while CDR2 is SMNVEV. Trimming at the junction amounts to 6 bases on V and 4 bases on J, and the germline ends lie 22 bases apart. The sequenced sample consisted of peripheral blood. This receptor was obtained from a human donor in a cohort sampled during active COVID-19. The rearrangement combines TRBV27 with TRBJ2-7; a weak D assignment points to TRBD1 (6 bases agree). The DNA sequence follows: TGTGCCAGCAGCCCCCCCAGGGGCAGGGAATTGTACGAGCAGTACTTC. This codes for CASSPPRGRELYEQYF.